One and the same sample provided the 25 T cell receptor beta chains below, sequenced in a study of CXCR4 blockade with PD-1 therapy in pancreatic cancer. The method was immunoSEQ multiplex PCR; TCRdb's version includes in-frame clones alone and lacks a portion of them. The table shows about 2,600 clones, with roughly two fifths occurring only once. Material: tumor tissue. These receptors all stem from a human donor with pancreatic ductal adenocarcinoma.

This clone was counted once. The chain carries TRBV28 and TRBJ1-1, with a possible D match to TRBD1 (5 bases). The CDR3 length is 13 residues. Germline values: CDR1 MDHEN, CDR2 SYDVKM. With 8 bases removed from V and 11 bases from J, the gap between germline ends came to 21 bases. As DNA, the CDR3 is TGTGCCAGCCTCGGGCCTTGGGGGGAATCGGCTTTCTTT. Amino acids: CASLGPWGESAFF. The whole variable domain, remainder taken from reference TRBV28 and TRBJ1-1, is DVKVTQSSRYLVKRTGEKVFLECVQDMDHENMFWYRQDPGLGLRLIYFSYDVKMKEKGDIPEGYSVSREKKERFSLILESASTNQTSMYLCASLGPWGESAFFGQGTRLTVV.

This clone was detected a few times. The J gene is TRBJ2-1, the V gene TRBV6-1; 7 positions agree with TRBD2. This CDR3 spans 14 amino acids. With V trimmed by 1 base and J by 7 bases, 4 bases remained unmatched. Germline lookup yields CDR1 MNHNS and CDR2 SASEGT. The CDR3, as DNA: TGTGCCAGCAGTGAAGGGGGGAGGGGAAATGAGCAGTTCTTC. This translates into CASSEGGRGNEQFF.

The V call is TRBV19, the J call TRBJ1-1; 9 positions match TRBD1. J was trimmed by 0 bases and V by 6 bases; bases with no gene match: 8. CDR1 and CDR2 (germline): LNHDA, SQIVND (reference sequence). The CDR3 has 16 amino acids. The CDR3 reads CASRRTGAVMNTEAFF. In DNA form, the CDR3 reads TGTGCCAGTAGGAGGACAGGGGCGGTTATGAACACTGAAGCTTTCTTT.

This rearrangement joins TRBV5-1 to TRBJ2-1; TRBD1 might be the D (6 bases). V gave up 4 bases and J gave up 4 bases, with 15 bases separating them. This CDR3 is 15 amino acids long. From germline, CDR1 is SGHRS and CDR2 YFSETQ. The CDR3 DNA reads as TGCGCCAGCAGCGGGGGCCAGGGATTTTACAATGAGCAGTTCTTC. This codes for CASSGGQGFYNEQFF.

V and J are TRBV19 and TRBJ2-2; tentatively, D is TRBD2 (5 bases). The CDR3 extends over 14 amino acids. Germline CDR1 LNHDA, CDR2 SQIVND (reference sequence). The V end lost 2 bases, the J end lost 8 bases, and 12 bases lay between the germline ends. The CDR3 here is CASSITPGRGELFF. Written as DNA, the CDR3 is TGTGCCAGTAGTATAACCCCGGGGAGAGGGGAGCTGTTTTTT.

This clone was observed a handful of times. The V gene is TRBV7-6, the J gene TRBJ2-5; D call uncertain. Trimming pared 3 bases from V and 2 bases from J, leaving 13 bases between. The CDR3 is 15 residues long. Germline CDR1 SGHVS, CDR2 FNYEAQ. In nucleotides, the CDR3 is TGTGCCAGCAGCTTGGTGGGCTCAGGTCAAGAGACCCAGTACTTC. Its protein is CASSLVGSGQETQYF.

The chain couples TRBV30 to TRBJ2-7; TRBD2 matches 12 bases. The CDR3 consists of 13 residues. Losses at the gene ends were 6 bases for V and 2 bases for J; bases not matched to a gene: 2. Germline values: CDR1 GTSNPN, CDR2 SVGIG (reference sequence). CDR3 bases: TGTGCCTGTAGGACTAGCGGGACCTACGAGCAGTACTTC. This sequence encodes CACRTSGTYEQYF. Full variable domain (outside the CDR3, taken from reference TRBV30 and TRBJ2-7): SQTIHQWPATLVQPVGSPLSLECTVEGTSNPNLYWYRQAAGRGLQLLFYSVGIGQISSEVPQNLSASRPQDRQFILSSKKLLLSDSGFYLCACRTSGTYEQYFGPGTRLTVT.

This chain links TRBV28 with TRBJ1-2, with 8 positions matching TRBD1. The CDR3 consists of 14 residues. CDR1 is MDHEN, CDR2 SYDVKM, per germline. With V trimmed by 2 bases and J by 4 bases, 3 bases remained unmatched. The CDR3 DNA sequence: TGTGCCAGCAGTTTACCGGACAGGGTCTATGGCTACACCTTC. It encodes CASSLPDRVYGYTF.

The chain links TRBV29-1 to TRBJ1-2; no reliable D call. V dropped 7 bases and J dropped 4 bases, with 13 bases sitting between them. The germline gives CDR1 SQVTM, CDR2 ANQGSEA. The CDR3 runs to 12 residues. CDR3 in DNA: TGCAGCGCCACGCCCGGGCCCTATGGCTACACCTTC. Its protein is CSATPGPYGYTF.

To note about this clone: An end of the junction does not agree with germline; a read error may underlie this. The chain has TRBV16 and TRBJ1-1, with a possible D match to TRBD1 (5 bases). CDR3 length: 14 amino acids. The germline V gene has CDR1 KGHSY and CDR2 FQNENV. The CDR3 DNA reads TGTGCTAGCACCCAGGGACGGCTGAACACTGAAGCTTTCTTT. Translating it yields CASTQGRLNTEAFF.

The chain carries TRBV15 and TRBJ2-3, with D unclear. This CDR3 comprises 14 residues. Germline CDR1 is LNHNV and CDR2 is YYDKDF (reference sequence). The ends were cut back, 8 bases at V and 1 base at J, with 13 bases in the middle. CDR3 protein: CATQVRLGTDTQYF. The CDR3 coding sequence is TGTGCCACCCAGGTTCGATTAGGCACAGATACGCAGTATTTT.

This rearrangement joins TRBV11-3 to TRBJ2-4; D possibly uses TRBD1 or TRBD2 (5 bases each). V shed 4 bases and J shed 0 bases, with 13 bases lying between them. The germline gives CDR1 SGHNT, CDR2 YENEEA. The CDR3 covers 16 residues. CDR3 region: CASSSGVGGAKNIQYF. The CDR3 DNA reads as TGTGCCAGCAGCTCCGGTGTTGGGGGAGCCAAAAACATTCAGTACTTC.

The chain couples TRBV14 to TRBJ2-1; 9 nucleotides line up with TRBD2. Trimming at V came to 1 base and at J to 8 bases, leaving 12 bases not matched to a gene. This CDR3 is built from 17 residues. CDR1 SGHDN and CDR2 FVKESK come from the germline V gene. Here the CDR3 DNA reads TGTGCCAGCAGCCAAGCCCCTTCGCGGGGGGGCCGCGATGAGCAGTTCTTC. Its translation is CASSQAPSRGGRDEQFF.

The chain recombines TRBV19 with TRBJ1-1; no definite D call. V was trimmed by 4 bases and J by 5 bases, leaving 11 bases between them. The germline V gene encodes CDR1 LNHDA and CDR2 SQIVND (reference sequence). The CDR3 length is 13 residues. The CDR3 DNA is TGTGCCAGTAGTAACGGGAGGAGGACTGAAGCTTTCTTT. Translating gives CASSNGRRTEAFF. Looking up the rest from reference TRBV19 and TRBJ1-1 gives the full variable domain: DGGITQSPKYLFRKEGQNVTLSCEQNLNHDAMYWYRQDPGQGLRLIYYSQIVNDFQKGDIAEGYSVSREKKESFPLTVTSAQKNPTAFYLCASSNGRRTEAFFGQGTRLTVV.

The chain has TRBV19 and TRBJ2-7; D is undetermined. The germline V and J ends were trimmed by 6 bases and 3 bases, with 12 bases remaining between them. CDR3 size: 13 residues. Per the germline V gene, CDR1 is LNHDA and CDR2 is SQIVND (reference sequence). The DNA of the CDR3 is TGTGCCAGTAGCCCTTTCGGGTTCTACGAGCAGTACTTC. Encoded protein: CASSPFGFYEQYF.

The chain combines TRBV6-8 with TRBJ1-3, with 9 bases that match TRBD1. The germline CDR1 and CDR2 sequences are MNHGY and SAAAGT. The CDR3 runs 15 residues. V lost 4 bases to trimming and J lost 3 bases; unmatched junction nucleotides: 4. The CDR3 DNA is TGTGCCAGCAGTTCCACAGGGGGCGTTGGAAACACCATATATTTT. The encoded protein is CASSSTGGVGNTIYF.

This clone was seen more than once but under ten times. CDR3 bases: TGTGCCTGGAGTGCCCGGGACAAATCGTACGAGCAGTACTTC. Its translation: CAWSARDKSYEQYF. The chain employs TRBV30 and TRBJ2-7, with D possibly being TRBD1 (6 bases). V was cut by 1 base and J by 4 bases, with 14 bases left in between. This CDR3 spans 14 amino acids. The germline gives CDR1 GTSNPN, CDR2 SVGIG (reference sequence).

Sample share makes this clone large. The chain recombines TRBV6-8 with TRBJ1-5, with 10 bases that match TRBD1. Germline CDR1 MNHGY, CDR2 SAAAGT. The junction had 2 bases not matched to a gene; V was cut back by 5 bases and J by 1 base. The CDR3 extends over 15 amino acids. The CDR3, as DNA: TGTGCCAGCAGTGGGACAGGGGAGAGCAATCAGCCCCAGCATTTT. It yields the protein CASSGTGESNQPQHF.

The rearrangement links TRBV7-6 to TRBJ1-3; D is ambiguous. Per the germline V gene, CDR1 is SGHVS and CDR2 is FNYEAQ. The CDR3 is made up of 14 amino acids. The V and J ends lost 2 bases and 0 bases respectively, with 5 bases between them. The CDR3 sequence is CASSLLLSGNTIYF. The CDR3 DNA reads as TGTGCCAGCAGCTTACTACTCTCTGGAAACACCATATATTTT.

This chain uses TRBV5-1 with TRBJ2-7; TRBD1 is a possible D gene (5 bases). Per the germline V gene, CDR1 is SGHRS and CDR2 is YFSETQ. V shed 5 bases and J shed 0 bases, with 15 bases lying between them. This CDR3 contains 15 residues. The CDR3 sequence is CASRQGSYTSYEQYF. In DNA, the CDR3 is TGCGCCAGCAGGCAGGGTTCTTATACCTCCTACGAGCAGTACTTC.

This chain connects TRBV10-1 to TRBJ2-7; D not resolved. This CDR3 comprises 15 residues. V was pared by 0 bases and J by 1 base, with 10 bases between. The germline gives CDR1 WNHNN, CDR2 SYGVQD (reference sequence). The CDR3 bases are TGCGCCAGCAGTGAGTCGTCCCTATCATCCTACGAGCAGTACTTC. Its translation is CASSESSLSSYEQYF.

The table lists this clone with a few counts. The chain carries TRBV5-1 and TRBJ1-3; the D is unclear. The CDR3 is 16 residues long. V was shortened by 3 bases and J by 1 base, with 14 bases between the two germline ends. Germline CDR1 reads SGHRS; CDR2 reads YFSETQ. The CDR3 loop reads CASSSASILSGNTIYF. For the CDR3, the DNA is TGCGCCAGCAGCTCCGCGTCAATCCTATCTGGAAACACCATATATTTT.

In this sample, this clone turned up a few times. V gene TRBV2 combines with J gene TRBJ1-6; 11 bases line up with TRBD1. The germline CDR1 and CDR2 sequences are SNHLY and FYNNEI. The CDR3 covers 15 residues. V shed 7 bases, J shed 7 bases, and the junction held 6 bases outside the gene matches. The CDR3 DNA sequence: TGTGCCAGCATTGAGTGGGACAGGGGGAATTCACCCCTCCACTTT. Protein: CASIEWDRGNSPLHF.

The chain has TRBV27 and TRBJ2-1; TRBD1 aligns across 11 bases. The CDR3 contains 14 residues. The J segment lost 6 bases and the V segment lost 7 bases, leaving 5 bases of the junction unmatched. Germline V gene data show CDR1 as MNHEY and CDR2 as SMNVEV (reference sequence). This CDR3 reads CASTIGQGANEQFF. In DNA, the CDR3 is TGTGCCAGCACTATTGGACAGGGGGCCAATGAGCAGTTCTTC.

This clone appeared a few times. The chain couples TRBV9 to TRBJ2-5, with 7 bases aligning to TRBD1. The CDR3 sequence is 14 residues long. Losses at the gene ends were 5 bases for V and 1 base for J; bases not matched to a gene: 5. The germline V gene has CDR1 SGDLS and CDR2 YYNGEE. CDR3 in amino acids: CASSKNRGQETQYF. CDR3 in DNA: TGTGCCAGCAGTAAAAACAGGGGCCAAGAGACCCAGTACTTC. Full variable domain (rest looked up from reference TRBV9 and TRBJ2-5): DSGVTQTPKHLITATGQRVTLRCSPRSGDLSVYWYQQSLDQGLQFLIQYYNGEERAKGNILERFSAQQFPDLHSELNLSSLELGDSALYFCASSKNRGQETQYFGPGTRLLVL.